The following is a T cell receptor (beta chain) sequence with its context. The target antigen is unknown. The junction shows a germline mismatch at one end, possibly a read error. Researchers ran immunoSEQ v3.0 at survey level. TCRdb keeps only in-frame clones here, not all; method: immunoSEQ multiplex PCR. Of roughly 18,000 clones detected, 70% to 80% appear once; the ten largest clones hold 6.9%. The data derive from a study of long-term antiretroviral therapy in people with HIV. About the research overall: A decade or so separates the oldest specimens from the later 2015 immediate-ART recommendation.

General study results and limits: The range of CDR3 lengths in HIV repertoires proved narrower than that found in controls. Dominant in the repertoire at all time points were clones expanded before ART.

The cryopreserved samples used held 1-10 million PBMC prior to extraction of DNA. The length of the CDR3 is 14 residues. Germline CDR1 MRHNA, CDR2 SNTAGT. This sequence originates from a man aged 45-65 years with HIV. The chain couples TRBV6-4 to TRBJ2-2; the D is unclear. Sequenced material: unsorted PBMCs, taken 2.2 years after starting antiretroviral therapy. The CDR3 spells CASSEIPNTEELFF. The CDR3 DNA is TGTGCCAGCAGTGAGATTCCGAACACCGAGGAGCTGTTTTTT.